This is a list of T cell receptor beta chains from one sample in a study of blood T cell repertoires in COVID-19. The assay was immunoSEQ multiplex PCR, and TCRdb's table has in-frame clones only and misses some. The table records about 92,000 clones, around 86% of them present only once. What was sequenced was peripheral blood. All receptors derive from a woman aged 80 or over with active or convalescent COVID-19. Both conserved end residues are part of each CDR3. A D gene is named only where the DNA matches it firmly. Clone size is not always given. Where it is, it says once, few, many or a class for expanded clones.

TRBJ2-1 TRBV7-9 - - TGTGCCAGCAGCTTAGATCGGCAGCGGACCTCCTACAATGAGCAGTTCTTC CASSLDRQRTSYNEQFF
TRBJ2-6 TRBV7-8 - TRBD1 TGTGGCATAGGGCCCCAGGGGGCGTCGGGGGCCAACGTCCTGACTTTC CGIGPQGASGANVLTF
TRBJ1-4 TRBV15 - - TGTGCCACCAGCAGGGTTCCCACAGGCCGAAATGAAAAACTGTTTTTT CATSRVPTGRNEKLFF
TRBJ2-7 TRBV20-1 - - TGCAGTGCTAGTGCACAGATCTACGAGCAGTACTTC CSASAQIYEQYF
TRBJ2-7 TRBV28 - - TGTGCCAGCAGAGGACACTACGAGCAGTACTTC CASRGHYEQYF
TRBJ2-1 TRBV5-1 - TRBD2 TGCGCCAGCAGCTTGGGCGGGGGGAGGTACAATGAGCAGTTCTTC CASSLGGGRYNEQFF
TRBJ2-5 TRBV7-8 - - TGTGCCAGCAGTTACGATCCGGGTCCCCGCACCCAGACCCAGTACTTC CASSYDPGPRTQTQYF
TRBJ1-5 TRBV2 once - TGTGCCAGCAGTGAGTCTGCCGGGGATCAGCCCCAGCATTTT CASSESAGDQPQHF
TRBJ1-3 TRBV9 - - TGTGCCAGCAGCGTAGGGCCCGTTCCCGGAAACACCATATATTTT CASSVGPVPGNTIYF
TRBJ1-3 TRBV9 few TRBD1 TGTGCCAGCAGCGTAGAGGCAGGGGGTTTGGGTGGAAACACCATATATTTT CASSVEAGGLGGNTIYF
TRBJ2-7 TRBV28 - - TGTGCCAGCAGTCCGCAAAACCTAGCGCACACTTATACCTACGAGCAGTACTTC CASSPQNLAHTYTYEQYF
TRBJ1-2 TRBV7-9 - TRBD1 TGTGCCAGCAGACCACAGGGGTACAACTATGGCTACACCTTC CASRPQGYNYGYTF
TRBJ1-1 TRBV6-5 - TRBD1 TGTGCCAGCAGTTACTCAAACAGGGGTTCTTCGGAAGCTTTCTTT CASSYSNRGSSEAFF
TRBJ1-2 TRBV2 - TRBD1 TGTGCCAGCAGTGGTGACAGGGGATATTATGGCTACACCTTC CASSGDRGYYGYTF
TRBJ2-3 TRBV2 - - TGTGCGCGCAGTGCAACGGGCACAGATACGCAGTATTTT CARSATGTDTQYF
TRBJ1-6 TRBV12-5 - TRBD1 TGTGCTAGTGGTTTGCTGACAGGGCCTAATTCACCCCTCCACTTT CASGLLTGPNSPLHF
TRBJ1-2 TRBV27 - TRBD1 TGTGCCAGCAGTCCAGGGGGCAACTATGGCTACACCTTC CASSPGGNYGYTF
TRBJ2-7 TRBV30 - - TGTGCCTGGAGTGCCTCCCACGAGCAGTACTTC CAWSASHEQYF
TRBJ1-1 TRBV11-2 - - TGTGCCAGCAGCTCATACAGGGACACTGAAGCTTTCTTT CASSSYRDTEAFF
TRBJ2-7 TRBV7-9 once TRBD2 TGTGCCAGCACCCTAGCGGGAGCCCCCTACGAGCAGTACTTC CASTLAGAPYEQYF
TRBJ2-3 TRBV7-2 - - TGTGCCAGCAGCCGTAACCCAGAGGGCGCAGATACGCAGTATTTT CASSRNPEGADTQYF
TRBJ1-5 TRBV2 - - TGTGCCAGCAGTCCCCAGTGGAATCAGCCCCAGCATTTT CASSPQWNQPQHF
TRBJ2-5 TRBV7-9 few - TGTGCCAGCAGCTTAGACCTAACCGGGGCCCAGTACTTC CASSLDLTGAQYF
TRBJ2-1 TRBV7-2 once TRBD2 TGTGCCAGCAGCTTAGCTAGGACTAGCGGGAGAAAGATGAATGAGCAGTTCTTC CASSLARTSGRKMNEQFF
TRBJ2-2 TRBV25-1 - TRBD1 TGTGCCAGCAGTGTCCTGCCGGGACAGTCGAACACCGGGGAGCTGTTTTTT CASSVLPGQSNTGELFF
TRBJ2-7 TRBV21-1 - - TGTGCCAGCAGCAAAGAAGACAGAGTGAGACCGAGGAGCTCCTACGAGCAGTACTTC CASSKEDRVRPRSSYEQYF
TRBJ2-3 TRBV30 once - TGTGCCTGGAGTTTTGAGTCAGATACGCAGTATTTT CAWSFESDTQYF
TRBJ1-5 TRBV19 few - TGTGCCAGTCGGGGGACGGGGGGAAATCAGCCCCAGCATTTT CASRGTGGNQPQHF
TRBJ2-3 TRBV7-2 once TRBD2 TGTGCCAGCAGCTTACTAGCGGGGACTAGCACAGATACGCAGTATTTT CASSLLAGTSTDTQYF
TRBJ2-1 TRBV3-1/TRBV3-2 - TRBD2 TGTGCCAGCAGCTTGAGCGGGGGTCTCTCCTACAATGAGCAGTTCTTC CASSLSGGLSYNEQFF
TRBJ1-2 TRBV19 - - TGTGCCAGTAGTATCGAGGGAAACTATGGCTACACCTTC CASSIEGNYGYTF
TRBJ1-4 TRBV7-8 - - TGTGCCAGCAGCCCCCGGTGGGTTAGCGAAAAACTGTTTTTT CASSPRWVSEKLFF
TRBJ1-1 TRBV18 - - TGTGCCAGCTCACTTTCCGGGGACACTGAAGCTTTCTTT CASSLSGDTEAFF
TRBJ2-2 TRBV4-2 - TRBD2 TGTGCCAGCAGCCAGGGGCTAGCGGGGGGTATCGGGGAGCTGTTTTTT CASSQGLAGGIGELFF
TRBJ1-3 TRBV5-1 - - TGCGCCAGCAGCTTGGCCAGCTCTGGAAACACCATATATTTT CASSLASSGNTIYF
TRBJ2-1 TRBV3-1/TRBV3-2 - - TGTGCCAGCAGCCCATCCGCTTCCTATAGCAGTGAGCAGTTCTTC CASSPSASYSSEQFF
TRBJ1-1 TRBV4-1 - TRBD1 TGCGCCAGCAGCCAGACCCGGGACAGTATCTTTTCGAACACTGAAGCTTTCTTT CASSQTRDSIFSNTEAFF
TRBJ1-2 TRBV19 - TRBD1 TGTGCCAGTAGTGTAACCGGGACAGGGGGCGTAAGAACTAACTATGGCTACACCTTC CASSVTGTGGVRTNYGYTF
TRBJ2-7 TRBV11-2 few TRBD2 TGTGCCAGCAGCTCCGAGCGGGGTCGGGGCGAGCAGTACTTC CASSSERGRGEQYF
TRBJ2-1 TRBV30 once TRBD2 TGTGCCTGGAGTGGGGGGACTAGCGGGAGTTTTTCCTACAATGAGCAGTTCTTC CAWSGGTSGSFSYNEQFF
TRBJ2-3 TRBV6-5 - TRBD1 TGTGCCAGTTACTGGGACAGGGGGGCAAAAGATACGCAGTATTTT CASYWDRGAKDTQYF
TRBJ2-2 TRBV19 - TRBD1 TGTGCCAGTAGTAACAGGGGGAACACCGGGGAGCTGTTTTTT CASSNRGNTGELFF
TRBJ2-3 TRBV19 - TRBD2 TGTGCCAGTAGTAACGGACTAGCGGTGGTGATCTCTAGCACAGATACGCAGTATTTT CASSNGLAVVISSTDTQYF
TRBJ2-3 TRBV4-2 few TRBD2 TGTGCCAGCAGCCAAGCTTTACTAGCGGGAGAAGATACGCAGTATTTT CASSQALLAGEDTQYF
TRBJ1-1 TRBV5-1 - - TGCGCCAGCAGCTCCGACAGAGTTACTTTAATGAACACTGAAGCTTTCTTT CASSSDRVTLMNTEAFF